The clone carrying this T cell receptor beta chain has only one observation. The CDR3 runs 17 residues. Germline CDR1 LGHDT, CDR2 YNNKEL (reference sequence). V lost 4 bases, J lost 2 bases, and 3 bases stayed unmatched. These data are taken from a study of brain T cells in children with intractable seizures. Surgery cases with the highest brain T cell transcript signatures were chosen for sequencing. Assay: immunoSEQ multiplex PCR; the TCRdb copy retains only in-frame clones and omits some. The sample has some 10,000 clones, 69% seen once. The input for sequencing was resected brain tissue, taken at surgery. The chain joins TRBV3-1 (or the pseudogene TRBV3-2) to TRBJ2-6; 12 positions agree with TRBD2. The TCR was taken from a girl aged 2 to 10 with tuberous sclerosis and intractable seizures. CDR3 DNA sequence: TGTGCCAGCAGCCTTAGGACTAGCGGGGCTGGGGCCAACGTCCTGACTTTC. Its translation: CASSLRTSGAGANVLTF.